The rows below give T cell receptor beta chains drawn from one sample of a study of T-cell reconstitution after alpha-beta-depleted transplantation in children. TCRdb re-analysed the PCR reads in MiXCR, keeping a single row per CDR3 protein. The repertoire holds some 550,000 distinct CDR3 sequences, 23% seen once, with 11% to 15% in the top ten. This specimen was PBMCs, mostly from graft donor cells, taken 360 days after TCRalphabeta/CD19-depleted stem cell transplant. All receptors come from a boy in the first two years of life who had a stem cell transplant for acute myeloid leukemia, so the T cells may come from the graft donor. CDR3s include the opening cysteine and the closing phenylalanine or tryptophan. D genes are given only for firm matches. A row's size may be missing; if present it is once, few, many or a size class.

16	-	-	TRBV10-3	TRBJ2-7	CAISESDGTASYEQYF	TGTGCCATCAGTGAGTCGGACGGTACAGCCTCCTACGAGCAGTACTTC
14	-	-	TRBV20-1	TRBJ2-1	CSARDISSYNEQFF	TGCAGTGCTAGAGACATTAGCTCCTACAATGAGCAGTTCTTC
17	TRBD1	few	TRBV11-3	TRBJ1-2	CASSPPTGLGGGYGYTF	TGTGCCAGCAGCCCCCCGACAGGGCTCGGTGGGGGCTATGGCTACACCTTC
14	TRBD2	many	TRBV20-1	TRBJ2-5	CSANSVAGRETQYF	TGCAGTGCTAATTCCGTAGCGGGTAGAGAGACCCAGTACTTC
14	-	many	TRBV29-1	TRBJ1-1	CSVDFLHRDTEAFF	TGCAGCGTTGACTTCCTCCACCGGGACACTGAAGCTTTCTTT
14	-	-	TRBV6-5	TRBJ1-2	CASTWGQGSYGYTF	TGTGCCAGCACTTGGGGGCAGGGGTCCTATGGCTACACCTTC
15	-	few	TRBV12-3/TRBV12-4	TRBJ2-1	CASTLDGSSYNEQFF	TGTGCCAGCACTCTAGACGGGAGCTCCTACAATGAGCAGTTCTTC
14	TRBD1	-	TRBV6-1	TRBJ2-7	CASRPGQATYEQYF	TGTGCCAGCCGGCCGGGACAGGCCACCTACGAGCAGTACTTC
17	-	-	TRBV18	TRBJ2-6	CATTRLRQNSGANVLTF	TGTGCCACCACCCGGTTGAGACAGAACTCTGGGGCCAACGTCCTGACTTTC
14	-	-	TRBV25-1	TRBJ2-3	CASSGGFAGDTQYF	TGTGCCAGCAGTGGTGGATTCGCGGGGGATACGCAGTATTTT
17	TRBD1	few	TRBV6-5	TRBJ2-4	CASSSKGQWIAKNIQYF	TGTGCCAGCAGTTCAAAGGGACAGTGGATAGCCAAAAACATTCAGTACTTC
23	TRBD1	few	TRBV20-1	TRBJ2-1	CSATRDRGSPNYPIQGVYNEQFF	TGCAGTGCTACAAGAGACAGGGGGTCCCCGAACTACCCTATACAGGGGGTCTACAATGAGCAGTTCTTC
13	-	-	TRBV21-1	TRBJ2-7	CASSSRHGYEQYF	TGTGCCAGCAGCAGCCGACACGGCTACGAGCAGTACTTC
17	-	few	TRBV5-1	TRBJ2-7	CASSFRGVGQLSYEQYF	TGCGCCAGCAGCTTCAGGGGAGTAGGTCAGCTATCCTACGAGCAGTACTTC
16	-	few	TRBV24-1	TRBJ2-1	CATSDQTGRPYNEQFF	TGTGCCACCAGTGACCAAACAGGTCGACCTTACAATGAGCAGTTCTTC
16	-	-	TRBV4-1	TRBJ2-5	CASSRATGTERETQYF	TGCGCCAGCAGCCGGGCGACCGGGACGGAGCGGGAGACCCAGTACTTC
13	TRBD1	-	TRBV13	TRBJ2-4	CASRGQDKNIQYF	TGTGCCAGCAGAGGACAGGATAAAAACATTCAGTACTTC
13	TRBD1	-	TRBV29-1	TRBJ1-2	CSVADRLHYGYTF	TGCAGCGTTGCGGACAGGCTACACTATGGCTACACCTTC
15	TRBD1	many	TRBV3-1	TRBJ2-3	CASSQDQGTADTQYF	TGTGCCAGCAGCCAAGACCAGGGGACAGCTGATACGCAGTATTTT
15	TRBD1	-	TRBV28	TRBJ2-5	CASSSGQGLWETQYF	TGTGCCAGCAGTTCCGGACAGGGCTTATGGGAGACCCAGTACTTC
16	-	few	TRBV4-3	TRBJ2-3	CASSQDRDPYTDTQYF	TGCGCCAGCAGCCAGGACCGGGACCCTTATACAGATACGCAGTATTTT
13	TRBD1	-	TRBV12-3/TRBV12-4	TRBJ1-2	CASSSRGGYGYTF	TGTGCCAGCAGTAGCAGGGGGGGGTATGGCTACACCTTC
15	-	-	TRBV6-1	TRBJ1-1	CASSERGTGNTEAFF	TGTGCCAGCAGTGAAAGGGGAACAGGGAACACTGAAGCTTTCTTT
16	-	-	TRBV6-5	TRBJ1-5	CASSSAGWRSNQPQHF	TGTGCCAGCAGTTCTGCGGGGTGGAGGAGCAATCAGCCCCAGCATTTT
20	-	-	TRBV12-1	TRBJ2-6	CASSRRLRVRSLSGANVLTF	TGTGCCAGCAGCCGACGACTGAGGGTTAGGTCCCTTTCTGGGGCCAACGTCCTGACTTTC
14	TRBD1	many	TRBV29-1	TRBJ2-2	CSVIGDREGGELFF	TGCAGCGTTATCGGGGACAGGGAAGGAGGGGAGCTGTTTTTT
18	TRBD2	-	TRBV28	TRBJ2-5	CASSFPRLHGGGGETQYF	TGTGCCAGCAGTTTCCCTCGTCTTCACGGCGGGGGGGGAGAGACCCAGTACTTC
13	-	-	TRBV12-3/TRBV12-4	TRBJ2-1	CASSMNSYNEQFF	TGTGCCAGCAGTATGAACTCCTACAATGAGCAGTTCTTC
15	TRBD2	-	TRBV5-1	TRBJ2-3	CASSRDYPSTDTQYF	TGCGCCAGCAGCCGGGACTATCCGAGCACAGATACGCAGTATTTT
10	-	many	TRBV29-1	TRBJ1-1	CSVAVSGAFF	TGCAGCGTTGCAGTCTCTGGGGCTTTCTTT
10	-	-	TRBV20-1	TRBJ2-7	CSARGPMTSF	TGCAGTGCTAGGGGCCCCATGACTTCATTT
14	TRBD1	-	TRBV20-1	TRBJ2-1	CRADRGRLNNEQFF	TGCAGGGCGGACAGGGGGCGATTGAACAATGAGCAGTTCTTC
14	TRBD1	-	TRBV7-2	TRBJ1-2	CASSLAQGARGYTF	TGTGCCAGCAGCTTAGCGCAGGGGGCACGTGGCTACACCTTC
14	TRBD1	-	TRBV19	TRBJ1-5	CASSIGTQGPLAHF	TGTGCCAGTAGTATAGGGACACAGGGGCCCCTCGCTCATTTT
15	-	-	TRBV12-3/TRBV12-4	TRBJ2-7	CASSYPGEGTYEQYF	TGTGCCAGCAGTTACCCAGGGGAGGGAACCTACGAGCAGTACTTC
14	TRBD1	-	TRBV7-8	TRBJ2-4	CASSPRDRKNIQYF	TGTGCCAGCAGCCCCCGGGACAGGAAAAACATTCAGTACTTC
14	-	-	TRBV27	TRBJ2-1	CASSISESYNEQFF	TGTGCCAGCAGCATCTCAGAATCGTACAATGAGCAGTTCTTC
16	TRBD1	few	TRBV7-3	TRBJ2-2	CASSLAGGRNTGELFF	TGTGCCAGCAGCTTAGCAGGGGGACGTAACACCGGGGAGCTGTTTTTT
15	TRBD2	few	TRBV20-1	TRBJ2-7	CSAPDSGGPTYEQYF	TGCAGTGCACCGGACAGCGGGGGCCCTACCTACGAGCAGTACTTC
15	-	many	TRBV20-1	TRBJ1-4	CSARDVGWEVEKLFF	TGCAGTGCTAGAGATGTGGGGTGGGAGGTCGAAAAACTGTTTTTT